The 8 T cell receptor beta chains below all came from one sample that was sequenced in a study of human T cells and chemical hapten exposure (dated by TCRdb to the early 2020s). Library prep was done by 5' RACE. These reads were obtained on an Illumina MiSeq. The public reads were quality trimmed at Q25 with fastp and then assembled into clones with MiXCR by TCRdb, keeping productive beta chains. Merged by CDR3 protein, the rows form single entries marked with the most common genes and DNA. The sample table shows 130,000 or so distinct CDR3 sequences, and 4.1% are seen once. The ten most abundant clones make up approximately 1.4% of the sample. Total RNA was extracted from unfractionated whole blood collected in Tempus Blood RNA tubes. Receptors originate from a female donor in good health.

There are many counts of this clonotype. The V call is TRBV7-2, the J call TRBJ1-5; D is unresolved. Trimming removed 2 bases at V and 3 bases at J, with 17 bases between. The CDR3 totals 17 residues. From germline, CDR1 is SGHTA and CDR2 FQGNSA. The CDR3 DNA sequence: TGTGCCAGCAGCTTATCGACGGTTACCCTATCCAATCAGCCCCAGCATTTT. Amino acids: CASSLSTVTLSNQPQHF.

This clonotype was observed at least ten times. The chain combines TRBV29-1 with TRBJ1-1; a weak D match, TRBD1 (5 bases). From germline, CDR1 is SQVTM and CDR2 ANQGSEA. The length of the CDR3 is 14 residues. V dropped 6 bases and J dropped 5 bases, with 19 bases sitting between them. The CDR3, as DNA: TGCAGCGTCGCCACCGGCGCAGGGTGGACTGAAGCTTTCTTT. Its translation: CSVATGAGWTEAFF.

In its sample, this clonotype was seen a few times. This rearrangement joins TRBV7-9 to TRBJ1-2; D ambiguous. Trimming shortened V by 4 bases and J by 4 bases, and 10 bases separated the two germline ends. The CDR3 is 13 amino acids. Germline V lookup: CDR1 SEHNR, CDR2 FQNEAQ (reference sequence). The CDR3 spells CASSSPRGYGYTF. DNA for the CDR3: TGTGCCAGCAGCTCCCCCCGGGGCTATGGCTACACCTTC.

This clonotype was detected many times. The chain uses TRBV28 and TRBJ1-1; maybe TRBD1 (5 bases). The germline gives CDR1 MDHEN, CDR2 SYDVKM. This CDR3 comprises 17 residues. Between the trimmed V and J ends, which lost 5 bases and 3 bases, there was a span of 22 bases. This CDR3 is CASSPGTAPRRDTEAFF. Written as DNA, the CDR3 is TGTGCCAGCAGTCCCGGGACCGCCCCTCGTCGGGACACTGAAGCTTTCTTT.

Many counts were recorded for this clonotype. The chain combines TRBV11-3 with TRBJ2-5; 10 positions agree with TRBD1. J gave up 4 bases and V 3 bases, and 5 bases lay outside the gene matches. Per germline, CDR1 SGHNT and CDR2 YENEEA. The CDR3 is 15 amino acids. The CDR3, as DNA: TGTGCCAGCAGCTTCACCGGACAGGGGGGAGAGACCCAGTACTTC. This gives the protein CASSFTGQGGETQYF.

Many counts were recorded for this clonotype. The germline gene is not matched at one end of the junction; a read error may be the cause. The chain links TRBV7-2 to TRBJ1-1; the D gene is possibly TRBD1 (5 bases). Germline V lookup: CDR1 SGHTA, CDR2 FQGNSA. This CDR3 is 12 amino acids long. CDR3 nucleotide sequence: TGTGCCAGCAGCTCTGGTGGGCGGGGCAGAACATTT. It codes for CASSSGGRGRTF.

At least ten counts were recorded for this clonotype. The chain couples TRBV20-1 to TRBJ2-3, with TRBD1 matching over 11 bases. The ends lost 3 bases at V and 7 bases at J; junction bases unmatched: 15. The CDR3 has 17 residues. Looked up from germline, CDR1 is DFQATT and CDR2 is SNEGSKA (reference sequence). Written as DNA, the CDR3 is TGCAGTGCTAGGGACGCGGTTGGGACAGGGGGATCGAATACGCAGTATTTT. Protein: CSARDAVGTGGSNTQYF.

This clonotype was recorded at least ten times. The gene calls are TRBV6-5 and TRBJ2-5; D not certain. The V gene lost 5 bases and the J gene lost 0 bases, with 10 bases spanning the gap. Germline CDR1 and CDR2: MNHEY and SVGAGI. The CDR3 has 14 residues. The CDR3 coding sequence is TGTGCCAGCAGTCAACGAGCAGACCAAGAGACCCAGTACTTC. This translates into CASSQRADQETQYF.